The 17 T cell receptor beta chains below were found in one sample sequenced in a study of cytomegalovirus exposure and HLA in healthy donors. Use of 60 Vbeta and 13 Jbeta primers characterized the PCR. Libraries were prepared by immunoSEQ multiplex PCR; TCRdb keeps only in-frame clonotypes and omits some of them. This sample yields approximately 240,000 clones, of which 85% to 90% are seen a single time; less than 1.2% belongs to the top ten. The specimen was PBMCs. Source of these receptors: a woman aged 18 to 35 in good health and CMV-seronegative.

The genes are TRBV7-6 and TRBJ1-3; D unresolved. The ends were cut back, 3 bases at V and 6 bases at J, with 15 bases in the middle. The germline CDR1 and CDR2 sequences are SGHVS and FNYEAQ. The CDR3 totals 15 residues. This CDR3 reads CASSLGSPGKNTIYF. CDR3 DNA: TGTGCCAGCAGCTTGGGATCGCCGGGGAAAAACACCATATATTTT.

The chain uses TRBV6-1 and TRBJ1-5, with TRBD1 matching over 7 bases. CDR1 is MNHNS and CDR2 is SASEGT in the germline V gene. Trimming removed 3 bases from V and 6 bases from J; junction bases left unmatched: 5. The CDR3 spans 14 residues. The CDR3 coding sequence is TGTGCCAGCAGTGAGACAGGGCTAGCTCAGCCCCAGCATTTT. Its translation is CASSETGLAQPQHF.

This chain links TRBV6-6 with TRBJ2-5, with D maybe TRBD1 (5 bases). Gene TRBJ2-7 matches the end of the DNA better, so the J call may be wrong. CDR3 length: 15 amino acids. From germline, CDR1 is MNHNY and CDR2 SVGAGI (reference sequence). The chain's CDR3 is CASSYSGQQSYEQYF. The CDR3 nucleotides are TGTGCCAGCAGTTACTCCGGACAACAGAGCTACGAGCAGTACTTC.

This chain links TRBV7-8 with TRBJ1-1, with a tentative D call TRBD1 (5 bases). Germline V gives CDR1 SGHVS, CDR2 FQNEAQ. The CDR3 is 12 amino acids. The germline V and J ends were trimmed by 1 base and 7 bases, with 7 bases remaining between them. The CDR3 sequence: CASSLGGHEAFF. In DNA form, the CDR3 reads TGTGCCAGCAGCTTAGGAGGACATGAAGCTTTCTTT.

The gene calls are TRBV7-9 and TRBJ2-7; D is perhaps TRBD1 (6 bases). CDR3 length: 14 residues. Trimming left V 3 bases short and J 2 bases short, with 11 bases between. Per the germline V gene, CDR1 is SEHNR and CDR2 is FQNEAQ (reference sequence). CDR3 DNA: TGTGCCAGCAGCTTGACAGGTAGCCCCTACGAGCAGTACTTC. This codes for CASSLTGSPYEQYF.

This clone was seen a single time. The CDR3 is CASSTGIRAEQYF. The CDR3 bases are TGTGCCAGTAGTACAGGGATTCGGGCCGAGCAGTACTTC. This chain connects TRBV19 to TRBJ2-7, with D possibly matching TRBD1 (5 bases). Germline V gene lookup returns CDR1 LNHDA and CDR2 SQIVND (reference sequence). The CDR3 totals 13 residues. Trimming stripped 4 bases from V and 6 bases from J, with 13 bases between.

This clone was counted a single time. The chain carries TRBV6-6 and TRBJ1-2; 7 bases match TRBD1. CDR3 length: 14 residues. V trimming: 4 bases; J trimming: 4 bases; junction bases outside the gene matches: 6. Germline V gives CDR1 MNHNY, CDR2 SVGAGI (reference sequence). CDR3: CASSFAGTAYGYTF. CDR3 bases: TGTGCCAGCAGTTTCGCCGGGACAGCCTATGGCTACACCTTC.

This chain's CDR3 is CASSIGWLQLLSNTGELFF. CDR3 DNA sequence: TGTGCCAGTAGTATAGGGTGGTTGCAACTCTTATCGAACACCGGGGAGCTGTTTTTT. The rearrangement links TRBV19 to TRBJ2-2; D gene ambiguous. The V end was cut by 1 base, the J end by 0 bases, with 18 bases between. Germline values: CDR1 LNHDA, CDR2 SQIVND (reference sequence). This CDR3 is 19 amino acids long.

This clone was observed a few times. The V call is TRBV7-2, the J call TRBJ2-3, with TRBD2 matching over 7 bases. The CDR3 runs to 14 residues. V lost 2 bases and J lost 6; bases outside the gene matches: 5. Germline V lookup: CDR1 SGHTA, CDR2 FQGNSA. The CDR3 sequence: CASSLMWGGDTQYF. CDR3 DNA sequence: TGTGCCAGCAGCTTAATGTGGGGGGGGGATACGCAGTATTTT.

V usage is TRBV7-2 and J usage is TRBJ2-1, with TRBD2 matching 10 bases. J lost 2 bases, V lost 0 bases, and 7 bases had no gene match. Germline V CDR1 and CDR2: SGHTA, FQGNSA. CDR3 length: 18 residues. The CDR3 region has the DNA TGTGCCAGCAGCTTAGCGCTACTAGCGGGAATGGCCTACAATGAGCAGTTCTTC. Residues: CASSLALLAGMAYNEQFF.

The rearrangement links TRBV5-1 to TRBJ2-1; D gene ambiguous. Germline V gene lookup returns CDR1 SGHRS and CDR2 YFSETQ. The germline V and J ends were trimmed by 0 bases and 7 bases, with 8 bases remaining between them. The CDR3 contains 13 residues. The CDR3 loop is CASSLGKENEQFF. The CDR3 coding sequence is TGCGCCAGCAGCTTGGGTAAAGAGAATGAGCAGTTCTTC.

V is TRBV11-2 and J is TRBJ2-3; D is possibly TRBD1 (6 bases). V gave up 2 bases and J gave up 5 bases, with 14 bases separating them. This CDR3 region has 15 residues. The germline V gene encodes CDR1 SGHAT and CDR2 FQNNGV. CDR3 coding DNA: TGTGCCAGCAGCTTATCTGGGGGCCGGGGAGATACGCAGTATTTT. This translates into CASSLSGGRGDTQYF.

The V call is TRBV5-8, the J call TRBJ2-7, with a tentative D call TRBD2 (6 bases). Between the trimmed V and J ends, which lost 0 bases and 7 bases, there was a span of 17 bases. This CDR3 contains 15 residues. Germline values: CDR1 SGHTS, CDR2 YDEGEE. CDR3 residues: CASSLGGNVRGEQYF. The CDR3, as DNA: TGTGCCAGCAGCTTGGGTGGTAACGTACGGGGGGAGCAGTACTTC.

The gene calls are TRBV18 and TRBJ2-3; D gene ambiguous. CDR1 and CDR2 (germline): KGHSH, LQKENI. This CDR3 contains 13 residues. The V end lost 6 bases, the J end lost 5 bases, and 12 bases lay between the germline ends. DNA of the CDR3: TGTGCCAGCTCGTCACAGCTTGGAGATACGCAGTATTTT. Translating it yields CASSSQLGDTQYF.

The rearrangement links TRBV5-1 to TRBJ2-2; D not resolved. This CDR3 is built from 12 residues. V gave up 0 bases and J gave up 7 bases, with 4 bases separating them. The V gene's germline CDR1 is SGHRS and CDR2 YFSETQ. CDR3 amino acids: CASSLDIGELFF. DNA for the CDR3: TGCGCCAGCAGCTTGGATATCGGGGAGCTGTTTTTT.

This chain connects TRBV5-6 to TRBJ1-2; D is unclear. In germline, CDR1 is SGHDT, CDR2 YYEEEE. This CDR3 contains 14 residues. V was trimmed by 0 bases and J by 4 bases, leaving 10 bases between them. The CDR3 sequence is CASSLEEGVYGYTF. The CDR3 DNA is TGTGCCAGCAGCTTGGAGGAGGGTGTCTATGGCTACACCTTC.

The V and J genes are TRBV9 and TRBJ2-1; D is possibly TRBD1 (5 bases). The V end was cut by 2 bases, the J end by 9 bases, with 9 bases between. CDR3 size: 12 residues. Germline CDR1 reads SGDLS; CDR2 reads YYNGEE. The CDR3 is CASSVSGIEQFF. The CDR3 region has the DNA TGTGCCAGCAGCGTCTCAGGGATTGAGCAGTTCTTC.